Given below is one TCR beta chain in context. The repertoire was sequenced with immunoSEQ multiplex PCR; TCRdb's copy has only in-frame clones and lacks some. There are approximately 320,000 clones in the sample; approximately 85% occur only once, and just over 7% lies in the top ten. Germline values: CDR1 MNHEY, CDR2 SVGAGI. This CDR3 spans 10 amino acids. The ends were cut back, 2 bases at V and 14 bases at J, with 9 bases in the middle. This sample is part of a study of blood T cell repertoires in COVID-19. Sequencing was carried out using peripheral blood. The V gene is TRBV6-5, the J gene TRBJ1-2; unclear D gene. The TCR originated in a human donor in a cohort sampled during active COVID-19. CDR3 in DNA: TGTGCCAGCAGTTACCCTGTACAAACCTTC. Translated, it gives CASSYPVQTF.